The 31 T cell receptor beta chains in this list originate from one sample, sequenced in a study of blood T cell repertoires in COVID-19. Sequencing used immunoSEQ multiplex PCR; TCRdb keeps in-frame clones, though not all of them. The sample consists of 150,000 to 200,000 clones, roughly 87% of them appearing once. Specimen: peripheral blood. These receptors all come from a human donor in a cohort sampled during active COVID-19.

This rearrangement joins TRBV2 to TRBJ1-2; 8 bases agree with TRBD1. The CDR3 contains 16 residues. J was trimmed by 2 bases and V by 6 bases; bases with no gene match: 11. Germline V gene sequence: CDR1 SNHLY, CDR2 FYNNEI. The CDR3 bases are TGTGCCAGCAGGGACACAGGGGGTAGGCCAAACTATGGCTACACCTTC. Amino acid sequence: CASRDTGGRPNYGYTF.

The chain carries TRBV19 and TRBJ2-7; 8 bases agree with TRBD1. The CDR3 loop spans 14 amino acids. Looked up from germline, CDR1 is LNHDA and CDR2 is SQIVND (reference sequence). Trimming cost V 5 bases and J 3 bases; bases outside gene matches: 6. CDR3 bases: TGTGCCAGTAGTCCCATGACAGGGGTCTACGAGCAGTACTTC. Translating gives CASSPMTGVYEQYF.

The chain recombines TRBV28 with TRBJ2-3; 9 bases are shared with TRBD2. The CDR3 is 15 residues long. V lost 4 bases and J lost 4; bases outside the gene matches: 6. Germline V gene sequence: CDR1 MDHEN, CDR2 SYDVKM. The CDR3 DNA reads TGTGCCAGCAGTTCCTTAGCGGGAGAGGCAGATACGCAGTATTTT. As protein: CASSSLAGEADTQYF. Based on the CDR3 plus reference TRBV28 and TRBJ2-3, the full variable domain is DVKVTQSSRYLVKRTGEKVFLECVQDMDHENMFWYRQDPGLGLRLIYFSYDVKMKEKGDIPEGYSVSREKKERFSLILESASTNQTSMYLCASSSLAGEADTQYFGPGTRLTVL.

The chain recombines TRBV6-6 with TRBJ2-2; perhaps TRBD2 as D (6 bases). This CDR3 spans 15 amino acids. Trimming stripped 5 bases from V and 1 base from J, with 11 bases between. The germline gives CDR1 MNHNY, CDR2 SVGAGI (reference sequence). DNA of the CDR3: TGTGCCAGCAGTCCCGGGACTCTGAACACCGGGGAGCTGTTTTTT. The encoded protein is CASSPGTLNTGELFF.

This chain joins TRBV27 and TRBJ2-1, with a tentative D call TRBD2 (6 bases). Trimming shortened V by 6 bases and J by 2 bases, and 17 bases separated the two germline ends. CDR1 is MNHEY, CDR2 SMNVEV, per germline (reference sequence). This CDR3 contains 16 residues. CDR3 residues: CASSPSAGQTYNEQFF. As DNA, the CDR3 is TGTGCCAGCAGCCCCTCCGCGGGGCAGACCTACAATGAGCAGTTCTTC.

The chain employs TRBV28 and TRBJ2-2, with 7 bases identical to TRBD2. The CDR3 runs to 15 residues. The junction had 5 bases not matched to a gene; V was cut back by 1 base and J by 6 bases. CDR1 and CDR2 from the germline V gene are MDHEN and SYDVKM. Here the CDR3 DNA reads TGTGCCAGCAGTTTATTAGCGGGCCCCCCCGGGGAGCTGTTTTTT. Its protein is CASSLLAGPPGELFF.

CDR3 in amino acids: CASSMMGLDRVGNEQFF. The CDR3 coding sequence is TGTGCCAGTAGTATGATGGGCTTGGACAGGGTGGGGAATGAGCAGTTCTTC. The chain combines TRBV19 with TRBJ2-1; TRBD1 matches at 8 bases. The CDR3 is made up of 17 amino acids. After removal of 3 bases from V and 7 bases from J, the junction contained 14 bases not matched to a gene. The germline CDR1 and CDR2 sequences are LNHDA and SQIVND (reference sequence).

The J gene is TRBJ1-5, the V gene TRBV30; 9 bases match TRBD1. The CDR3 is 13 residues long. Germline-derived CDR1 and CDR2 are GTSNPN and SVGIG (reference sequence). V lost 5 bases and J lost 4; bases outside the gene matches: 3. CDR3 coding DNA: TGTGCCTGGGCTGGGACAGGGAATCAGCCCCAGCATTTT. This encodes CAWAGTGNQPQHF.

This clone occurred a few times. The chain has TRBV5-1 and TRBJ2-3; no clear D. V dropped 0 bases and J dropped 0 bases, with 8 bases sitting between them. The CDR3 consists of 15 residues. Germline V lookup: CDR1 SGHRS, CDR2 YFSETQ. In nucleotides, the CDR3 is TGCGCCAGCAGCTTGGCACCACATAGCACAGATACGCAGTATTTT. The encoded protein is CASSLAPHSTDTQYF. Filled out from reference TRBV5-1 and TRBJ2-3, the complete variable domain reads KAGVTQTPRYLIKTRGQQVTLSCSPISGHRSVSWYQQTPGQGLQFLFEYFSETQRNKGNFPGRFSGRQFSNSRSEMNVSTLELGDSALYLCASSLAPHSTDTQYFGPGTRLTVL.

The gene calls are TRBV28 and TRBJ1-5; D might be TRBD1 (6 bases). With 5 bases removed from V and 0 bases from J, the gap between germline ends came to 17 bases. The CDR3 runs 17 residues. Looked up from germline, CDR1 is MDHEN and CDR2 is SYDVKM. The CDR3: CASSRFEGGVSNQPQHF. CDR3 sequence (DNA): TGTGCCAGCAGTAGGTTCGAGGGGGGGGTTAGCAATCAGCCCCAGCATTTT.

The rearrangement uses TRBV29-1 and TRBJ2-7, with a weak D call TRBD1 (6 bases). Germline V gives CDR1 SQVTM, CDR2 ANQGSEA. The CDR3 runs to 13 residues. Trimming cost V 4 bases and J 5 bases, with 15 bases left between them. The chain's CDR3 is CSVGQGSRDEQYF. As DNA, the CDR3 is TGCAGCGTTGGGCAGGGGTCACGGGACGAGCAGTACTTC.

The chain combines TRBV28 with TRBJ1-5, with D hard to call. Trimming shortened V by 4 bases and J by 7 bases, and 11 bases separated the two germline ends. Germline CDR1 and CDR2: MDHEN and SYDVKM. This CDR3 comprises 13 residues. As DNA, the CDR3 is TGTGCCAGCAGTTCCCGTTTCTCGCAGCCCCAGCATTTT. Amino acid sequence: CASSSRFSQPQHF.

This clone was observed once. The chain employs TRBV10-1 and TRBJ1-2; D is unresolved. The CDR3 has 14 residues. V lost 3 bases and J lost 8, with 16 bases in between. The germline CDR1 and CDR2 sequences are WNHNN and SYGVQD (reference sequence). CDR3 sequence reads: CASSDATGLEGYTF. The CDR3 DNA reads as TGCGCCAGCAGTGACGCAACCGGGTTAGAAGGCTACACCTTC.

The DNA of the CDR3 is TGTGCCACCAGTGATTCAGACACTGAAGCTTTCTTT. Residues: CATSDSDTEAFF. The gene calls are TRBV24-1 and TRBJ1-1; D gene unclear. Trimming took 2 bases from V and 3 from J, leaving 3 bases between them. The CDR3 spans 12 residues. The germline gives CDR1 KGHDR, CDR2 SFDVKD.

This clone occurred a few times. The chain has TRBV6-2 or TRBV6-3 and TRBJ1-2; no clear D. Germline V lookup: CDR1 MNHEY, CDR2 SVGEGT. The CDR3 is made up of 19 amino acids. The V end was cut by 0 bases, the J end by 2 bases, with 22 bases between. CDR3 amino acids: CASSYSRRAVGSQNYGYTF. CDR3 bases: TGTGCCAGCAGTTACTCGAGGCGGGCAGTAGGCAGCCAAAACTATGGCTACACCTTC.

This chain uses TRBV5-1 with TRBJ2-7, with TRBD2 matching 10 bases. The V segment lost 2 bases and the J segment 5 bases; nucleotides outside the gene matches: 10. Germline V lookup: CDR1 SGHRS, CDR2 YFSETQ. This CDR3 contains 16 residues. The chain's CDR3 is CASSFATGLAYDEQYF. DNA of the CDR3: TGCGCCAGCAGCTTTGCCACGGGACTAGCGTACGACGAGCAGTACTTC.

This chain uses TRBV4-2 with TRBJ2-7; 11 nucleotides line up with TRBD2. The ends lost 4 bases at V and 2 bases at J; junction bases unmatched: 7. Germline V gene sequence: CDR1 LGHNA, CDR2 YNFKEQ. The CDR3 is 16 residues long. The CDR3 loop reads CASSPETSGSPYEQYF. The CDR3 nucleotides read TGTGCCAGCAGCCCAGAAACTAGCGGGAGTCCCTACGAGCAGTACTTC.

This clone occurred once. The J gene is TRBJ2-7, the V gene TRBV7-9; D is perhaps TRBD1 (6 bases). Germline CDR1 is SEHNR and CDR2 is FQNEAQ (reference sequence). With 4 bases removed from V and 7 bases from J, the gap between germline ends came to 17 bases. The CDR3 is 14 residues long. CDR3 nucleotide sequence: TGTGCCAGCAGCTCGACAGGATTTGCGGGTGAGCAGTACTTC. Encoded protein: CASSSTGFAGEQYF.

The J gene is TRBJ2-7, the V gene TRBV2; 7 bases fit TRBD2. CDR3 length: 17 amino acids. Germline V lookup: CDR1 SNHLY, CDR2 FYNNEI. V was clipped by 3 bases and J by 2 bases; unmatched bases: 13. The CDR3, as DNA: TGTGCCAGCAGTGACCCCAGCGGGACCCACCCCACCTACGAGCAGTACTTC. It codes for CASSDPSGTHPTYEQYF.

The V gene is TRBV30, the J gene TRBJ2-7; possibly TRBD1 for D (5 bases). The CDR3 runs 16 residues. V lost 2 bases and J 5 bases, leaving 22 bases between the germline ends. Germline-derived CDR1 and CDR2 are GTSNPN and SVGIG (reference sequence). CDR3 residues: CAWSLWLRARADEQYF. The CDR3 nucleotides read TGTGCCTGGAGTCTCTGGCTCAGGGCCCGGGCCGACGAGCAGTACTTC.

This rearrangement joins TRBV7-8 to TRBJ2-7; 9 nucleotides align to TRBD2. The CDR3 length is 14 residues. V shed 8 bases, J shed 7 bases, and the junction held 12 bases outside the gene matches. The germline gives CDR1 SGHVS, CDR2 FQNEAQ. CDR3: CASRGREGRGEQYF. In DNA form, the CDR3 reads TGTGCCAGCCGTGGGCGGGAGGGCCGTGGTGAGCAGTACTTC.

V is TRBV2 and J is TRBJ2-7, with 9 positions matching TRBD2. Unmatched junction bases numbered 17, after V lost 10 bases and J lost 7 bases. The CDR3 loop spans 15 amino acids. Germline assignment: CDR1 SNHLY and CDR2 FYNNEI. For the CDR3, the DNA is TGTGCCACCCGTGAGGCGAGTAGCGGGAGTTCGGAGCAGTACTTC. The encoded protein is CATREASSGSSEQYF.

The chain carries TRBV7-9 and TRBJ2-2; 12 bases map to TRBD1. V was clipped by 5 bases and J by 1 base; unmatched bases: 11. Germline CDR1 SEHNR, CDR2 FQNEAQ (reference sequence). The CDR3 contains 19 residues. The CDR3: CASSRTGTGGIKNTGELFF. In nucleotides, the CDR3 is TGTGCCAGCAGCCGTACCGGGACAGGGGGCATTAAGAACACCGGGGAGCTGTTTTTT.

The sample holds one count of this clone. V gene TRBV28 combines with J gene TRBJ2-7; tentative D call: TRBD1 (5 bases). CDR1 and CDR2 (germline): MDHEN, SYDVKM. There are 9 residues in the CDR3. V was pared by 9 bases and J by 5 bases, with 5 bases between. CDR3: CARDNEQYF. The CDR3 DNA reads TGTGCCAGGGACAACGAGCAGTACTTC.

This chain links TRBV30 with TRBJ1-1; a possible D gene is TRBD1 (5 bases). Trimming stripped 7 bases from V and 5 bases from J, with 14 bases between. CDR1 GTSNPN and CDR2 SVGIG come from the germline V gene (reference sequence). The CDR3 is 12 amino acids. The CDR3 loop is CASVRGRTEAFF. The DNA for the CDR3 is TGTGCCTCAGTAAGGGGAAGGACTGAAGCTTTCTTT.

This chain links TRBV28 with TRBJ2-1, with a possible D match to TRBD1 (5 bases). V gave up 2 bases and J gave up 0 bases, with 8 bases separating them. Germline-derived CDR1 and CDR2 are MDHEN and SYDVKM. The CDR3 extends over 15 amino acids. CDR3 DNA: TGTGCCAGCAGTTTACGACAGAACTCCTACAATGAGCAGTTCTTC. Translation: CASSLRQNSYNEQFF.

V and J are TRBV14 and TRBJ2-7, with 7 bases lining up with TRBD2. Germline lookup yields CDR1 SGHDN and CDR2 FVKESK. Trimming cost V 8 bases and J 4 bases; bases outside gene matches: 14. The CDR3 contains 15 residues. DNA for the CDR3: TGTGCCAGCGGCGGACTAGGCCTGGGAGAATACGAGCAGTACTTC. It encodes CASGGLGLGEYEQYF.

The chain employs TRBV7-9 and TRBJ2-1, with D perhaps matching TRBD2 (6 bases). The CDR3 has 17 amino acids. V lost 5 bases and J lost 2, with 19 bases in between. Germline values: CDR1 SEHNR, CDR2 FQNEAQ (reference sequence). DNA for the CDR3: TGTGCCAGCAGCGACGTCCGGGACTCAGGGCCCTACAATGAGCAGTTCTTC. This sequence encodes CASSDVRDSGPYNEQFF.

The V call is TRBV7-2, the J call TRBJ2-7; D gene uncertain. The CDR3 runs to 15 residues. Germline V gene data show CDR1 as SGHTA and CDR2 as FQGNSA. Trimming took off 7 bases at V and 2 bases at J, with 18 bases between the two ends. As DNA, the CDR3 is TGTGCCAGCACCTCTGCCCCCGGCGGCCCCTACGAGCAGTACTTC. This encodes CASTSAPGGPYEQYF.

This chain links TRBV7-3 with TRBJ2-5, with D tentatively TRBD2 (5 bases). The CDR3 covers 13 residues. Germline loops: CDR1 SGHTA, CDR2 FQGTGA. V lost 2 bases to trimming and J lost 1 base, with 5 bases between them. The CDR3 region has the DNA TGTGCCAGCAGCTTACGGGGCCAAGAGACCCAGTACTTC. Amino acid sequence: CASSLRGQETQYF. Full variable domain (missing parts from reference TRBV7-3 and TRBJ2-5): GAGVSQTPSNKVTEKGKYVELRCDPISGHTALYWYRQSLGQGPEFLIYFQGTGAADDSGLPNDRFFAVRPEGSVSTLKIQRTERGDSAVYLCASSLRGQETQYFGPGTRLLVL.

The chain carries TRBV2 and TRBJ2-7; tentatively, D is TRBD2 (6 bases). Per germline, CDR1 SNHLY and CDR2 FYNNEI. The ends were cut back, 6 bases at V and 0 bases at J, with 12 bases in the middle. The CDR3 contains 14 residues. The CDR3 is CASSPLATSYEQYF. The CDR3 DNA follows: TGTGCCAGCAGCCCCCTAGCGACCTCCTACGAGCAGTACTTC.